The clone carrying this T cell receptor beta chain was seen a handful of times. As yet, its antigen is unknown. The sample originates from a study of cytomegalovirus exposure and HLA in healthy donors. Study-wide results and caveats: When analyzed later, the rates of TCR association showed variation by HLA locus, with DRB1 the most and HLA-C the fewest.

Germline assignment: CDR1 SGHTA and CDR2 FQGNSA. This CDR3 has 13 residues. Between the trimmed V and J ends, which lost 4 bases and 4 bases, there was a span of 10 bases. The PCR had 60 Vbeta and 13 Jbeta primers. The repertoire was sequenced with immunoSEQ multiplex PCR; TCRdb's copy has only in-frame clones and lacks some. Of roughly 45,000 clones in the sample, about half were seen once. The genes are TRBV7-2 and TRBJ2-5; the D is unclear. The TCR comes from a man aged 55 to 70 in good health and CMV-seronegative. The sample consisted of PBMCs. The CDR3 protein is CASSSGWSETQYF. CDR3 coding DNA: TGTGCCAGCAGCTCTGGCTGGTCAGAGACCCAGTACTTC.